The next 14 T cell receptor beta chains were all read from a single sample in a study of cytomegalovirus exposure and HLA in healthy donors. PCR employed 60 Vbeta and 13 Jbeta primers. Some clones are missing from TCRdb's copy, which holds only in-frame ones; the method was immunoSEQ multiplex PCR. The sample contains 50,000 to 70,000 clones, over 60% of which appear only once. The specimen was PBMCs. The receptor source for this set is a young man in good health and CMV-seropositive.

The V call is TRBV7-9, the J call TRBJ2-3; 7 positions match TRBD1. The CDR3 contains 12 residues. The V and J ends lost 5 bases and 4 bases, in that order; junction bases with no gene match: 0. The germline V gene has CDR1 SEHNR and CDR2 FQNEAQ (reference sequence). This chain's CDR3 is CASSDRADTQYF. The CDR3 DNA follows: TGTGCCAGCAGCGACAGGGCAGATACGCAGTATTTT.

This rearrangement joins TRBV30 to TRBJ2-7, with TRBD2 identical over 10 bases. CDR3 length: 16 amino acids. Trimming cost V 0 bases and J 2 bases; bases outside gene matches: 7. CDR1 and CDR2 (germline): GTSNPN, SVGIG (reference sequence). The chain's CDR3 is CAWSVPASGGPYEQYF. In DNA, the CDR3 is TGTGCCTGGAGTGTACCGGCTAGCGGGGGACCCTACGAGCAGTACTTC.

In its sample, this clone was seen once. This chain connects TRBV7-3 to TRBJ2-6, with a tentative D call TRBD2 (6 bases). V shed 8 bases and J shed 2 bases, with 13 bases lying between them. Germline V gene lookup returns CDR1 SGHTA and CDR2 FQGTGA. The CDR3 is 15 residues long. The CDR3 sequence is CASCPGGAGANVLTF. The DNA of the CDR3 is TGTGCCAGCTGCCCTGGCGGGGCTGGGGCCAACGTCCTGACTTTC.

This clone is a singleton in its sample. The gene calls are TRBV11-1 and TRBJ1-2; D gene ambiguous. The germline V and J ends were trimmed by 4 bases and 8 bases, with 8 bases remaining between them. The length of the CDR3 is 11 residues. Germline CDR1 reads SGHAT; CDR2 reads FQDESV (reference sequence). The CDR3: CASSSRGGYTF. The CDR3 DNA sequence: TGTGCCAGCAGCTCCCGAGGAGGCTACACCTTC.

This sequence joins TRBV5-4 and TRBJ2-5, with 8 bases matching TRBD2. CDR3 size: 15 residues. CDR1 is SGHNT, CDR2 YYREEE, per germline (reference sequence). V lost 4 bases, J lost 5 bases, and 10 bases stayed unmatched. The CDR3 DNA is TGTGCCAGCAGCAGACGACTAGCGTATGTGGAGACCCAGTACTTC. This translates into CASSRRLAYVETQYF.

V gene TRBV5-1 combines with J gene TRBJ1-1; 7 nucleotides align to TRBD1. The germline V gene encodes CDR1 SGHRS and CDR2 YFSETQ. The CDR3 extends over 17 amino acids. Trimming took 1 base from V and 1 from J; bases not matched to a gene: 10. This CDR3 is CASSLQGELRWNTEAFF. CDR3 nucleotide sequence: TGCGCCAGCAGCTTGCAGGGGGAATTGAGGTGGAACACTGAAGCTTTCTTT.

V usage is TRBV27 and J usage is TRBJ2-5; 12 positions agree with TRBD2. CDR1 is MNHEY, CDR2 SMNVEV, per germline (reference sequence). The CDR3 covers 15 residues. With 4 bases clipped from V and 5 bases from J, the junction kept 5 bases outside the gene matches. The CDR3 bases are TGTGCCAGCAGTTGGACTAGCGGGAAAATGGAGACCCAGTACTTC. This encodes CASSWTSGKMETQYF.

Worth noting for this clone: This specimen includes other DNA sequences encoding the same CDR3. V is TRBV7-2 and J is TRBJ2-7; no firm D call. The germline V gene encodes CDR1 SGHTA and CDR2 FQGNSA. V shed 2 bases and J shed 3 bases, with 8 bases lying between them. The CDR3 has 13 amino acids. Here the CDR3 reads CASSLSLSYEQYF. In DNA, the CDR3 is TGTGCCAGCAGCTTAAGTCTAAGCTACGAGCAGTACTTC.

The chain couples TRBV19 to TRBJ2-3; TRBD2 might be the D (5 bases). The germline V gene has CDR1 LNHDA and CDR2 SQIVND (reference sequence). Trimming stripped 3 bases from V and 1 base from J, with 17 bases between. This CDR3 is 17 amino acids long. The CDR3 bases are TGTGCCAGTAGTATGCGTAGAGAGGGCCCCCGCACAGATACGCAGTATTTT. Translating gives CASSMRREGPRTDTQYF.

The rearrangement uses TRBV7-9 and TRBJ2-7, with D hard to call. V was trimmed by 2 bases and J by 2 bases, leaving 7 bases between them. There are 13 residues in the CDR3. CDR1 and CDR2 from the germline V gene are SEHNR and FQNEAQ (reference sequence). CDR3 sequence reads: CASSLFVTYEQYF. DNA of the CDR3: TGTGCCAGCAGCTTATTCGTTACCTACGAGCAGTACTTC.

V and J are TRBV5-1 and TRBJ2-1; the match to TRBD1 covers 7 bases. Trimming took 4 bases from V and 1 from J; bases not matched to a gene: 2. Germline CDR1 is SGHRS and CDR2 is YFSETQ. CDR3 length equals 14 residues. The CDR3, as DNA: TGCGCCAGCAGCGTGGGACAGTCCTACAATGAGCAGTTCTTC. Protein product: CASSVGQSYNEQFF. The variable domain in full, with the rest retrieved from reference TRBV5-1 and TRBJ2-1, is KAGVTQTPRYLIKTRGQQVTLSCSPISGHRSVSWYQQTPGQGLQFLFEYFSETQRNKGNFPGRFSGRQFSNSRSEMNVSTLELGDSALYLCASSVGQSYNEQFFGPGTRLTVL.

CDR3 sequence reads: CASSRPGLVRGTEAFF. The DNA of the CDR3 is TGTGCCAGCAGTCGTCCGGGACTAGTCAGGGGCACTGAAGCTTTCTTT. The V call is TRBV28, the J call TRBJ1-1; D is perhaps TRBD1 (6 bases). Germline V lookup: CDR1 MDHEN, CDR2 SYDVKM. CDR3 length equals 16 residues. V lost 5 bases to trimming and J lost 4 bases, with 20 bases between them.

CDR3 DNA: TGTGCCAGCAGTGGGCAGGCGGGTTCACCCCTCCACTTT. It codes for CASSGQAGSPLHF. V gene TRBV6-4 combines with J gene TRBJ1-6; D uncertain. V was cut by 4 bases and J by 9 bases, with 10 bases left in between. Germline CDR1 MRHNA, CDR2 SNTAGT. CDR3 length: 13 residues.

This chain connects TRBV5-1 to TRBJ1-2, with unresolved D. The CDR3 spans 14 residues. Trimming removed 4 bases at V and 5 bases at J, with 15 bases between. CDR1 SGHRS and CDR2 YFSETQ come from the germline V gene. CDR3 sequence: CASSLGMRGYGYTF. The CDR3 DNA reads TGCGCCAGCAGCCTCGGGATGCGAGGGTATGGCTACACCTTC.